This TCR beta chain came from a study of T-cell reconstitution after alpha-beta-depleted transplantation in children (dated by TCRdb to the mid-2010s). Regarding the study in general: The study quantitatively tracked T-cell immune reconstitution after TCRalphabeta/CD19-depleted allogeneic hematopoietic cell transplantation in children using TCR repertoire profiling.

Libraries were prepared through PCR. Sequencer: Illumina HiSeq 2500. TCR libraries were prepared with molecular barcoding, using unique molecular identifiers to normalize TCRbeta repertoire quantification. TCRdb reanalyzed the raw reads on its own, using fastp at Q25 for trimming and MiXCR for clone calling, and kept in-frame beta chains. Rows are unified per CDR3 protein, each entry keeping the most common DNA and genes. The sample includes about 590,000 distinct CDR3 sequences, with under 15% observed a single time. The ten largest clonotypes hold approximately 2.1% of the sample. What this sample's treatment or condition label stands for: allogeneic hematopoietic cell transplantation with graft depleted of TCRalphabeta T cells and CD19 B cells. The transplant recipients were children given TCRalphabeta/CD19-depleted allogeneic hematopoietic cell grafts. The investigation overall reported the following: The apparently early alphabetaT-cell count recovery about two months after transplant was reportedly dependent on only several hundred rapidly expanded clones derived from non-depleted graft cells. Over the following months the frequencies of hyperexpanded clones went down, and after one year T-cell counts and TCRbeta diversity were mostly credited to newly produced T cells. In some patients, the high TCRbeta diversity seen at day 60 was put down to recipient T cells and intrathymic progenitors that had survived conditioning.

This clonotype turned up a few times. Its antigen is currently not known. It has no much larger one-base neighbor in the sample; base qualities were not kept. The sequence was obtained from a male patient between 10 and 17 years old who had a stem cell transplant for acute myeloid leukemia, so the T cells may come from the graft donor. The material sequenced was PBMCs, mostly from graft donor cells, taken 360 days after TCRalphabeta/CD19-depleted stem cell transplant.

The CDR3: CASSFPLSSYNEQFF. The sequence in DNA is TGTGCCAGCAGCTTCCCCCTGAGCTCCTACAATGAGCAGTTCTTC. Recombination connected TRBV7-9 to TRBJ2-1, with no confident D gene call. As encoded in the germline V gene (reference sequence), CDR1 is SEHNR while CDR2 is FQNEAQ. Trimming takes 3 bases from V and 0 bases from J, and the germline ends sit 9 bases apart. From its cysteine to its phenylalanine, the CDR3 spans 15 amino acids. Only the CDR3 portion is preserved as DNA: 45 bases, with reading frame beginning at the first base.